The 28 T cell receptor beta chains in this list originate from one sample, sequenced in a study of cytotoxic CD8 clonotypes in ibrutinib-treated CLL. Data came from immunoSEQ multiplex PCR; TCRdb stores just in-frame clones and leaves some out. The profile shows fewer than 400,000 clones, roughly 70% of them singletons. Here the sequenced sample was PBMCs, taken after 36 months of ibrutinib treatment. All receptors derive from a human donor with chronic lymphocytic leukemia.

This clone was detected once. The V and J genes are TRBV25-1 and TRBJ2-7; 10 positions agree with TRBD2. Germline V CDR1 and CDR2: MGHDK, SYGVNS. Unmatched junction bases numbered 7, after V lost 3 bases and J lost 5 bases. The CDR3 runs 15 residues. CDR3 nucleotides: TGTGCCAGCAGTGATCGGGGTAGCGGGAGGCACGAGCAGTACTTC. Translating it yields CASSDRGSGRHEQYF.

The rearrangement joins TRBV9 to TRBJ2-3; possible D gene TRBD2, 6 bases. Germline lookup yields CDR1 SGDLS and CDR2 YYNGEE. Trimming removed 0 bases from V and 2 bases from J, with 13 bases in between. The CDR3 contains 16 residues. The CDR3 DNA reads as TGTGCCAGCAGCGTAGTGGGGGGTGACCCCACAGATACGCAGTATTTT. Residues: CASSVVGGDPTDTQYF.

The J gene is TRBJ1-2, the V gene TRBV20-1; no clear D. Trimming pared 7 bases from V and 5 bases from J, leaving 11 bases between. Germline values: CDR1 DFQATT, CDR2 SNEGSKA (reference sequence). This CDR3 spans 11 amino acids. The CDR3 DNA follows: TGCAGTGTCAGTCCCCTATATGGCTACACCTTC. Amino acid sequence: CSVSPLYGYTF.

The CDR3 DNA is TGTGCCAGCAGCTACAGACAAGAGACCCAGTACTTC. It yields the protein CASSYRQETQYF. The chain has TRBV11-2 and TRBJ2-5; no clear D. The germline gives CDR1 SGHAT, CDR2 FQNNGV. With 4 bases removed from V and 2 bases from J, the gap between germline ends came to 5 bases. The CDR3 loop spans 12 amino acids. The whole variable domain, filled in from reference TRBV11-2 and TRBJ2-5, reads EAGVAQSPRYKIIEKRQSVAFWCNPISGHATLYWYQQILGQGPKLLIQFQNNGVVDDSQLPKDRFSAERLKGVDSTLKIQPAKLEDSAVYLCASSYRQETQYFGPGTRLLVL.

This clone has just a few counts. The J gene is TRBJ2-3, the V gene TRBV9, with 8 nucleotides matching TRBD1. The V gene's germline CDR1 is SGDLS and CDR2 YYNGEE. The trim removed 4 bases at V and 3 bases at J, leaving 10 bases unmatched. This CDR3 comprises 16 residues. DNA for the CDR3: TGTGCCAGCAGCTTCCGGACAGGGATCAAGACAGATACGCAGTATTTT. As protein: CASSFRTGIKTDTQYF.

This clone was detected a few times. The chain employs TRBV18 and TRBJ2-3, with 7 bases identical to TRBD2. Germline CDR1 KGHSH, CDR2 LQKENI. The V gene end was trimmed by 3 bases and the J gene end by 0 bases; junction bases not matched to a gene: 12. CDR3 length: 18 amino acids. CDR3 nucleotides: TGTGCCAGCTCACCCCAGAGACCTAGCGGCACTAGCACAGATACGCAGTATTTT. Residues: CASSPQRPSGTSTDTQYF. Variable domain in full (rest from reference TRBV18 and TRBJ2-3): NAGVMQNPRHLVRRRGQEARLRCSPMKGHSHVYWYRQLPEEGLKFMVYLQKENIIDESGMPKERFSAEFPKEGPSILRIQQVVRGDSAAYFCASSPQRPSGTSTDTQYFGPGTRLTVL.

V is TRBV29-1 and J is TRBJ2-3, with D possibly called TRBD1 or TRBD2 (6 bases each). The germline V gene has CDR1 SQVTM and CDR2 ANQGSEA. This CDR3 region has 19 residues. The ends were cut back, 1 base at V and 0 bases at J, with 23 bases in the middle. The CDR3 nucleotides are TGCAGCGTTGAAGTGGTCGGCCGGTATTGGGGGGCGAGCACAGATACGCAGTATTTT. Amino acid sequence: CSVEVVGRYWGASTDTQYF.

This clone occurred once. V gene TRBV18 combines with J gene TRBJ2-5; maybe TRBD1 (6 bases). Germline V gene lookup returns CDR1 KGHSH and CDR2 LQKENI. Between the trimmed V and J ends, which lost 4 bases and 7 bases, there was a span of 19 bases. The CDR3 contains 15 residues. The DNA of the CDR3 is TGTGCCAGCTCACGACCGGGACAACCCCACGCGACCCAGTACTTC. Translation: CASSRPGQPHATQYF. The full variable domain, its missing parts supplied by reference TRBV18 and TRBJ2-5, is NAGVMQNPRHLVRRRGQEARLRCSPMKGHSHVYWYRQLPEEGLKFMVYLQKENIIDESGMPKERFSAEFPKEGPSILRIQQVVRGDSAAYFCASSRPGQPHATQYFGPGTRLLVL.

This chain connects TRBV6-5 to TRBJ2-4, with D maybe TRBD1 (6 bases). V lost 5 bases and J 0 bases, leaving 11 bases between the germline ends. Germline V gene data show CDR1 as MNHEY and CDR2 as SVGAGI. This CDR3 is 15 amino acids long. The CDR3 nucleotides are TGTGCCAGCAGTCCCAGGACAGTAGCCAAAAACATTCAGTACTTC. Translated: CASSPRTVAKNIQYF.

The V gene is TRBV18, the J gene TRBJ2-3; 7 bases line up with TRBD1. CDR1 KGHSH and CDR2 LQKENI come from the germline V gene. The CDR3 extends over 16 amino acids. V gave up 2 bases and J gave up 5 bases; unmatched junction bases: 10. The CDR3 DNA reads TGTGCCAGCTCACCAAGGCCGACAGGGTGGAAAGATACGCAGTATTTT. Translated: CASSPRPTGWKDTQYF.

This chain connects TRBV29-1 to TRBJ2-6, with 7 bases matching TRBD2. CDR3 size: 17 residues. Germline assignment: CDR1 SQVTM and CDR2 ANQGSEA. V trimming: 1 base; J trimming: 0 bases; junction bases outside the gene matches: 6. The chain's CDR3 is CSVEVRGLSSGANVLTF. The DNA for the CDR3 is TGCAGCGTTGAAGTCCGGGGACTAAGCTCTGGGGCCAACGTCCTGACTTTC.

The rearrangement links TRBV2 to TRBJ1-1; unclear D gene. The CDR3 contains 12 residues. The germline gives CDR1 SNHLY, CDR2 FYNNEI. V lost 1 base, J lost 5 bases, and 5 bases lay in between. The CDR3, as DNA: TGTGCCAGCAGTGAAGGGCCAACTGAAGCTTTCTTT. Encoded protein: CASSEGPTEAFF.

CDR3 coding DNA: TGTGCCAGCAGTTTAGAAGGGCGGGACACCATATATTTT. This encodes CASSLEGRDTIYF. The chain links TRBV28 to TRBJ1-3; the D is unclear. Trimming pared 2 bases from V and 8 bases from J, leaving 10 bases between. The CDR3 extends over 13 amino acids. Per germline, CDR1 MDHEN and CDR2 SYDVKM.

This chain links TRBV2 with TRBJ2-3; weak D call: TRBD2 (6 bases). The germline V gene has CDR1 SNHLY and CDR2 FYNNEI. V gave up 1 base and J gave up 6 bases, with 11 bases separating them. The CDR3 runs 14 residues. The CDR3 DNA reads as TGTGCCAGCAGTGAAGTAGGCGGAGGGGATACGCAGTATTTT. Translating gives CASSEVGGGDTQYF.

The CDR3 region is CASSHGLAGGYNEQFF. The CDR3 nucleotides read TGCGCCAGCAGCCACGGACTAGCGGGCGGCTACAATGAGCAGTTCTTC. This chain uses TRBV4-1 with TRBJ2-1; 11 bases fit TRBD2. CDR1 is MGHRA, CDR2 YSYEKL, per germline. The J segment lost 3 bases and the V segment lost 3 bases, leaving 4 bases of the junction unmatched. CDR3 length: 16 residues.

V is TRBV6-1 and J is TRBJ2-1; 11 nucleotides agree with TRBD2. The V segment lost 1 base and the J segment 8 bases; nucleotides outside the gene matches: 7. Per germline, CDR1 MNHNS and CDR2 SASEGT. The CDR3 is 16 residues long. CDR3 protein: CASSEGLAGGGDEQFF. The DNA of the CDR3 is TGTGCCAGCAGTGAAGGGCTAGCGGGGGGCGGCGATGAGCAGTTCTTC.

This chain joins TRBV5-1 and TRBJ2-3, with 8 bases aligning to TRBD2. Germline CDR1 is SGHRS and CDR2 is YFSETQ. V was clipped by 4 bases and J by 3 bases; unmatched bases: 4. The CDR3 sequence is 14 residues long. CDR3 in amino acids: CASSQTSETDTQYF. Here the CDR3 DNA reads TGCGCCAGCAGCCAGACTAGCGAAACAGATACGCAGTATTTT.

Only one count was recorded for this clone. The rearrangement links TRBV2 to TRBJ2-5; D gene uncertain. V was cut by 7 bases and J by 0 bases, with 6 bases left in between. This CDR3 has 12 residues. CDR1 is SNHLY and CDR2 is FYNNEI in the germline V gene. The CDR3 region is CASIADQETQYF. CDR3 nucleotide sequence: TGTGCCAGCATCGCTGACCAAGAGACCCAGTACTTC.

The rearrangement links TRBV6-5 to TRBJ2-1; D ambiguous. Germline assignment: CDR1 MNHEY and CDR2 SVGAGI. The CDR3 covers 15 residues. Trimming cost V 2 bases and J 0 bases, with 8 bases left between them. CDR3 in DNA: TGTGCCAGCAGTTACGGTAGCAGCTCCTACAATGAGCAGTTCTTC. Translated, it gives CASSYGSSSYNEQFF.

This clone was counted between two and nine times. This chain joins TRBV28 and TRBJ2-7; 7 bases line up with TRBD1. Germline V gene data show CDR1 as MDHEN and CDR2 as SYDVKM. The ends lost 6 bases at V and 5 bases at J; junction bases unmatched: 10. This CDR3 has 14 residues. This chain's CDR3 is CASRTTRDSDEQYF. In DNA form, the CDR3 reads TGTGCCAGCAGAACCACCCGGGACAGCGACGAGCAGTACTTC.

V gene TRBV7-3 combines with J gene TRBJ1-3; the D is unclear. Germline CDR1 reads SGHTA; CDR2 reads FQGTGA. The CDR3 has 15 residues. V was shortened by 3 bases and J by 0 bases, with 9 bases between the two germline ends. For the CDR3, the DNA is TGTGCCAGCAGCTTTGCGGGGTACTCTGGAAACACCATATATTTT. This encodes CASSFAGYSGNTIYF.

The chain combines TRBV9 with TRBJ1-2; weak D call: TRBD1 (6 bases). The V end lost 6 bases, the J end lost 8 bases, and 23 bases lay between the germline ends. The CDR3 spans 15 residues. The V gene's germline CDR1 is SGDLS and CDR2 YYNGEE. The CDR3 DNA sequence: TGTGCCAGCACCCGAGGGACATCCAGGTCTGGGGGCTACACCTTC. It yields the protein CASTRGTSRSGGYTF.

J is TRBJ2-7 and V is TRBV9, with D perhaps TRBD1 or TRBD2 (5 bases each). The CDR3 extends over 14 amino acids. Germline assignment: CDR1 SGDLS and CDR2 YYNGEE. The V gene lost 4 bases and the J gene lost 0 bases, with 11 bases spanning the gap. This CDR3 reads CASSPTGPSYEQYF. Written as DNA, the CDR3 is TGTGCCAGCAGCCCTACGGGGCCCTCCTACGAGCAGTACTTC.

This clone was seen only once. V is TRBV9 and J is TRBJ1-5; 9 nucleotides line up with TRBD1. The V and J ends lost 2 bases and 6 bases, in that order; junction bases with no gene match: 6. Germline lookup yields CDR1 SGDLS and CDR2 YYNGEE. The CDR3 length is 15 residues. As DNA, the CDR3 is TGTGCCAGCAGCGTCGGGACAGGGCTCACTCAGCCCCAGCATTTT. It encodes CASSVGTGLTQPQHF.

The chain uses TRBV28 and TRBJ2-3; 11 nucleotides line up with TRBD2. The CDR3 sequence is 17 residues long. In germline, CDR1 is MDHEN, CDR2 SYDVKM. Trimming at V came to 3 bases and at J to 4 bases, leaving 9 bases not matched to a gene. As DNA, the CDR3 is TGTGCCAGCAGTTTCCAACTAGCGGGAGTCATCGCAGATACGCAGTATTTT. The encoded protein is CASSFQLAGVIADTQYF.

The chain has TRBV7-2 and TRBJ2-3; 10 nucleotides align to TRBD1. The ends lost 7 bases at V and 3 bases at J; junction bases unmatched: 7. This CDR3 region has 15 residues. Per the germline V gene, CDR1 is SGHTA and CDR2 is FQGNSA. The CDR3 reads CASTPDRGRTDTQYF. The CDR3 nucleotides are TGTGCCAGCACCCCGGACAGGGGGAGGACAGATACGCAGTATTTT.

The gene calls are TRBV5-4 and TRBJ2-5; D might be TRBD1 (5 bases). V gave up 4 bases and J gave up 7 bases, with 17 bases separating them. CDR1 SGHNT and CDR2 YYREEE come from the germline V gene (reference sequence). The CDR3 runs to 14 residues. The CDR3 sequence is CASSPDSGSGTQYF. Written as DNA, the CDR3 is TGTGCCAGCAGCCCTGACAGTGGGTCCGGGACCCAGTACTTC.

The rearrangement joins TRBV6-5 to TRBJ1-2, with D possibly being TRBD1 (5 bases). The CDR3 extends over 13 amino acids. Trimming pared 6 bases from V and 4 bases from J, leaving 12 bases between. Looked up from germline, CDR1 is MNHEY and CDR2 is SVGAGI. The CDR3 DNA follows: TGTGCCAGCAGCTACGACAGCCTCTATGGCTACACCTTC. Its translation: CASSYDSLYGYTF.